This T cell receptor beta chain was sequenced during a study of cytomegalovirus exposure and HLA in healthy donors. General study findings and limits: Associated with cytomegalovirus, according to the listing, were about 160 TCR beta chains.

Details on this clone: Antigen unknown.

CDR1 and CDR2 (germline): SGHRS, YFSETQ. V was cut by 5 bases and J by 0 bases, with 15 bases left in between. The CDR3 extends over 15 amino acids. The PCR ran on 60 Vbeta and 13 Jbeta primers. Measured with immunoSEQ multiplex PCR; TCRdb has only the in-frame clones, and not every one. Here the sample spans about 120,000 clones, about 80% being singletons. This rearrangement joins TRBV5-1 to TRBJ2-7; a weak D match, TRBD2 (6 bases). Material for sequencing was PBMCs. The source of this sequence is a man under 40 in good health and CMV-seropositive. CDR3 DNA: TGCGCCAGCAGGTCCCGGACGGGAGTCTCCTACGAGCAGTACTTC. This gives the protein CASRSRTGVSYEQYF.